This record covers a single T cell receptor beta chain. Antigen unknown. The data belong to a study of radiation and T cells in renal cell carcinoma. Study-wide results and limits: Top tumor clonotypes rose in blood 2 weeks post-radiation, then contracted.

J lost 2 bases, V lost 0 bases, and 9 bases had no gene match. The germline gives CDR1 SGDLS, CDR2 YYNGEE. This CDR3 has 17 amino acids. Only in-frame clones appear in the TCRdb table, and some are missing; sequencing was by immunoSEQ multiplex PCR. The repertoire has 120,000 to 150,000 clones, roughly 90% of them found once; the top ten carry around 17%. Time point reported: blood 4 weeks post-SBRT, at nephrectomy. Treatment specified: 15 Gy SBRT to primary tumor, nephrectomy 4 weeks later. Nephrectomy followed 15 Gy stereotactic body radiation by 4 weeks. After SBRT, blood was collected at 2 and 4 weeks, plus baseline.

Source: blood, taken from a patient whose treatment included radiotherapy and nephrectomy. This TCR was recovered from a woman between 50 and 59 years old with renal cell carcinoma. The genes are TRBV9 and TRBJ2-7, with 9 bases matching TRBD1. This CDR3 reads CASSVGSGQGIPYEQYF. The CDR3 coding sequence is TGTGCCAGCAGCGTAGGGTCGGGACAGGGTATCCCCTACGAGCAGTACTTC.